A single sample is the source of the 7 T cell receptor beta chains below, sequenced in a study of T-cell reconstitution after alpha-beta-depleted transplantation in children. Unique molecular identifiers were incorporated into the prepared TCRbeta library. In TCRdb, the PCR reads were re-called with MiXCR into one record per CDR3 protein. The sample has 200,000 to 300,000 distinct CDR3 sequences, 8.2% seen once. The sequencing used PBMCs, mostly from graft donor cells, collected 180 days after TCRalphabeta/CD19-depleted stem cell transplant. These TCRs come from a male patient under 18 who had a stem cell transplant for acute lymphoblastic leukemia, so the T cells may come from the graft donor.

This clonotype was picked up a small number of times. J is TRBJ2-2 and V is TRBV20-1, with TRBD2 identical over 11 bases. This CDR3 is built from 16 residues. The germline V gene encodes CDR1 DFQATT and CDR2 SNEGSKA (reference sequence). With V trimmed by 0 bases and J by 7 bases, 7 bases remained unmatched. In nucleotides, the CDR3 is TGCAGTGCTAGAGATCGGGTAGCGGGGGGGTTCGGGGAGCTGTTTTTT. Translation gives CSARDRVAGGFGELFF.

This clonotype was found many times. V is TRBV6-1 and J is TRBJ1-5; unclear D gene. Trimming stripped 2 bases from V and 7 bases from J, with 12 bases between. Germline loops: CDR1 MNHNS, CDR2 SASEGT. The CDR3 is 14 residues long. CDR3 amino acids: CASSESPGGQPQHF. The CDR3 DNA sequence: TGTGCCAGCAGTGAATCTCCGGGCGGACAGCCCCAGCATTTT.

This clonotype was observed many times. The CDR3 bases are TGTGCCAGCAGTTATGGGGGCCGGGGGCAAGATACGCAGTATTTT. Translating it yields CASSYGGRGQDTQYF. This sequence joins TRBV6-5 and TRBJ2-3; D tentatively reads TRBD1 or TRBD2 (6 bases each). Per germline, CDR1 MNHEY and CDR2 SVGAGI. The CDR3 consists of 15 residues. Trimming removed 3 bases at V and 5 bases at J, with 15 bases between.

At least ten counts were recorded for this clonotype. The chain couples TRBV27 to TRBJ1-6; 10 bases are a match to TRBD1. CDR3 length: 16 amino acids. The junction had 5 bases not matched to a gene; V was cut back by 6 bases and J by 3 bases. Germline V gene lookup returns CDR1 MNHEY and CDR2 SMNVEV (reference sequence). CDR3 region: CASSPGQGIYNSPLHF. The CDR3 nucleotides read TGTGCCAGCAGCCCGGGACAGGGGATCTATAATTCACCCCTCCACTTT.

This clonotype occurred many times. The genes are TRBV7-4 and TRBJ2-7; 7 nucleotides agree with TRBD1. In germline, CDR1 is SGHVT, CDR2 SQSDAQ. Trimming cost V 6 bases and J 1 base; bases outside gene matches: 12. The length of the CDR3 is 16 residues. CDR3 in amino acids: CASRKNYRDRSYEQYF. The CDR3 DNA reads as TGTGCCAGCAGAAAGAATTACCGGGACAGATCCTACGAGCAGTACTTC. Drawing the rest from reference TRBV7-4 and TRBJ2-7, the complete variable domain is GAGVSQSPRYKVAKRGRDVALRCDSISGHVTLYWYRQTLGQGSEVLTYSQSDAQRDKSGRPSGRFSAERPERSVSTLKIQRTEQGDSAVYLCASRKNYRDRSYEQYFGPGTRLTVT.

Ten or more counts support this clonotype. J is TRBJ2-4 and V is TRBV7-8; D is unresolved. Germline values: CDR1 SGHVS, CDR2 FQNEAQ. This CDR3 is built from 16 residues. V lost 1 base, J lost 0 bases, and 10 bases lay in between. CDR3 residues: CASSLGLMLAKNIQYF. CDR3 nucleotide sequence: TGTGCCAGCAGCTTAGGGCTAATGTTAGCCAAAAACATTCAGTACTTC.

This clonotype was recorded many times. The V call is TRBV12-3 or TRBV12-4, the J call TRBJ1-5, with D tentatively TRBD1 (6 bases). Trimming pared 0 bases from V and 1 base from J, leaving 7 bases between. The length of the CDR3 is 15 residues. The CDR3 nucleotides are TGTGCCAGCAGTTTAGCGGGGGCCAGCAATCAGCCCCAGCATTTT. Translated: CASSLAGASNQPQHF.